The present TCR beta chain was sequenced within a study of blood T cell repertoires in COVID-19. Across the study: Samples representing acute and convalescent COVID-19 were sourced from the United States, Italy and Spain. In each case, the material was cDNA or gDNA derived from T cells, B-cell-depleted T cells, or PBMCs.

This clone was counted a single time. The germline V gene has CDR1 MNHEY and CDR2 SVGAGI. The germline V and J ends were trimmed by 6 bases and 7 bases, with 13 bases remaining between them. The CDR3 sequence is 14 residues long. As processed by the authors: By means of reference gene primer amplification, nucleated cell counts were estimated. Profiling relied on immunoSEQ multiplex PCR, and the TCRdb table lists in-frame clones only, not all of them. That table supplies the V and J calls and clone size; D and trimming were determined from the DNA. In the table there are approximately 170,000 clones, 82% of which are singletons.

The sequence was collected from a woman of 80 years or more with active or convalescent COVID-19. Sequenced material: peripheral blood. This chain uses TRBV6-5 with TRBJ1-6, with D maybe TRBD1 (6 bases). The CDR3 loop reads CASRVTGTNSPLHF. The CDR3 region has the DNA TGTGCCAGCAGAGTTACAGGGACCAATTCACCCCTCCACTTT.